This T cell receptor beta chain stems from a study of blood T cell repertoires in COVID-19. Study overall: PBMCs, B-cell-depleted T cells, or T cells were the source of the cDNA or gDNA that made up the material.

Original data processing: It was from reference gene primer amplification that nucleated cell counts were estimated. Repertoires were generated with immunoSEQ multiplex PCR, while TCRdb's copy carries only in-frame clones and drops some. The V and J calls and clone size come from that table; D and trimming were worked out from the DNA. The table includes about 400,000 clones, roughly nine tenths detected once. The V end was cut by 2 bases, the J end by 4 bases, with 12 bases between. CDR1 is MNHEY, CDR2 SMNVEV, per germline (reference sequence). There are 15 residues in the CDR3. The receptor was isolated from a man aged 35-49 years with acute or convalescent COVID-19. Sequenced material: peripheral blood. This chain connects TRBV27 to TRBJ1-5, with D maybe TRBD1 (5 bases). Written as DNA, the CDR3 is TGTGCCAGCAGTTTAAACCAGGGAGGAAATCAGCCCCAGCATTTT. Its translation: CASSLNQGGNQPQHF.